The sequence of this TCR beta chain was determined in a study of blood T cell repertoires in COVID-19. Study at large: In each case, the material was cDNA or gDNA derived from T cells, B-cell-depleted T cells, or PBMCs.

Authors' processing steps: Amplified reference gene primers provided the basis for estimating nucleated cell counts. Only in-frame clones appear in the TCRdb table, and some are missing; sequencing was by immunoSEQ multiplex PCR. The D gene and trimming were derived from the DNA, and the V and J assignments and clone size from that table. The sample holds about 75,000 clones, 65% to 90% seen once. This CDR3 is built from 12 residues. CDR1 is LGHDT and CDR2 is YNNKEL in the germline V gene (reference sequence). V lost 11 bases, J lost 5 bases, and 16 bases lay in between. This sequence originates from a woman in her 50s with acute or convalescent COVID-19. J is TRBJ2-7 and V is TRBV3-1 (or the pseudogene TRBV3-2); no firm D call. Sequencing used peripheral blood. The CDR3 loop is CACRLPQHEQYF. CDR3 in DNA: TGTGCCTGTCGGTTACCGCAACACGAGCAGTACTTC.